This T cell receptor (beta chain) was captured by sequencing in a study of shared clonotypes between healthy human individuals. Points from the study as a whole: Despite large depth, sorted-subset datasets appeared incompletely sequenced. Sharing of clonotypes among donors was expected to vary with sequencing depth. With a few donors compared, about 5.2% of naive CD4 clonotypes were shared.

With regard to this clone: Its antigen is unknown.

The DNA input per sorted-subset replicate PCR was roughly 0.2 ug, corresponding to 30,000 or so T cell genomes. Produced via immunoSEQ multiplex PCR; TCRdb's table is partial and in-frame only. The sample carries millions of clones, about 92% recorded once. This receptor was taken from a man aged 18 to 29 in good health. Material for sequencing was naive CD4+ T cells sorted from blood. Subset of the sample: CD45RA+ positively selected.

CDR3 coding DNA: TGTGCCATCGGGTCTAACTATGGCTACACCTTC. As protein: CAIGSNYGYTF. This chain uses TRBV10-3 with TRBJ1-2; no reliable D call. This CDR3 region has 11 residues. Per germline, CDR1 ENHRY and CDR2 SYGVKD. V lost 8 bases to trimming and J lost 0 bases, with 4 bases between them.